A single sample is the source of the 2 T cell receptor beta chains below, sequenced in a study of T cell repertoires in ileal Crohn's disease. Some clones are missing from TCRdb's copy, which holds only in-frame ones; the method was immunoSEQ multiplex PCR. In the table there are about 59,000 clones, 85% to 90% of which are singletons. Time point meaning: neoterminal ileum biopsy at postoperative endoscopy, about 6 months after surgery. Sequenced sample: ileal tissue. Receptors were obtained from an adult with Crohn's disease.

This clone has just a few counts. This chain joins TRBV5-1 and TRBJ1-2; 7 positions agree with TRBD1. Germline V CDR1 and CDR2: SGHRS, YFSETQ. Germline trimming cut 2 bases from V and 6 bases from J; bases unmatched to any gene: 4. The CDR3 has 13 residues. The CDR3 nucleotides are TGCGCCAGCAGCTTAGAACAGGGGCATGGCTACACCTTC. Translation: CASSLEQGHGYTF. Combining the CDR3 with reference TRBV5-1 and TRBJ1-2 gives the whole variable domain KAGVTQTPRYLIKTRGQQVTLSCSPISGHRSVSWYQQTPGQGLQFLFEYFSETQRNKGNFPGRFSGRQFSNSRSEMNVSTLELGDSALYLCASSLEQGHGYTFGSGTRLTVV.

The CDR3 coding sequence is TGTGCCAGCAGCTTAGCTAGCGGGAGATCAACCGGGGAGCTGTTTTTT. Amino acids: CASSLASGRSTGELFF. The rearrangement joins TRBV7-2 to TRBJ2-2; 9 bases match TRBD2. J gave up 5 bases and V 0 bases, and 4 bases lay outside the gene matches. The CDR3 runs to 16 residues. CDR1 SGHTA and CDR2 FQGNSA come from the germline V gene.